This T cell receptor (beta chain) was documented in a study of blood T cell repertoires in COVID-19. Turning to the study itself: From the United States, Italy and Spain came samples of acute and convalescent COVID-19.

This clone was detected many times. In the original workflow: Amplifying reference gene primers gave estimates of nucleated cell counts. This table comes from immunoSEQ multiplex PCR, and its TCRdb copy is limited to in-frame clones, with some not included. That table gives V, J and clone size, and the DNA gave D and trimming. The data contain under 200,000 clones, roughly 87% of them singletons. Germline lookup yields CDR1 SGHNT and CDR2 YYREEE (reference sequence). The CDR3 has 15 residues. V gave up 3 bases and J gave up 5 bases, with 16 bases separating them. Material: peripheral blood. This chain uses TRBV5-4 with TRBJ2-3, with D possibly matching TRBD2 (6 bases). This sequence originates from a woman aged 55-69 years with COVID-19, enrolled during active disease. The CDR3 protein is CASSSGGSAKDTQYF. As DNA, the CDR3 is TGTGCCAGCAGCTCTGGGGGGAGCGCAAAAGATACGCAGTATTTT.